The sequence of this T cell receptor (beta chain) was determined in a study of cytomegalovirus exposure and HLA in healthy donors. Study results and limitations: Sequencing likely generated an artifact that appeared as a cluster of highly shared sequence variants. Links to common viral pathogens appeared, in a later analysis, for several of the most significant clusters. Later analysis identified about 15,000 TCR beta sequences associated with HLA alleles, using a false discovery rate threshold of 0.05. CMV serostatus was the only recorded immune exposure for donors.

PCR was performed using 60 Vbeta and 13 Jbeta primers. Profiled with immunoSEQ multiplex PCR; TCRdb holds only in-frame clones, not every one. The sample includes around 100,000 clones. Germline V gene data show CDR1 as SGHTA and CDR2 as FQGNSA. V lost 5 bases and J 7 bases, leaving 18 bases between the germline ends. The CDR3 is 15 amino acids. Remarks on this clone: Its specificity is unknown.

The receptor comes from a man aged 40-49 years in good health and CMV-seronegative. The V and J genes are TRBV7-2 and TRBJ2-1; D may be TRBD2 (7 bases). The sample taken for sequencing was PBMCs. Written as DNA, the CDR3 is TGTGCCAGCAGCCTGAGGGGGAGGGGTCAAAATGAGCAGTTCTTC. Translating it yields CASSLRGRGQNEQFF. Combining the CDR3 with reference TRBV7-2 and TRBJ2-1 gives the whole variable domain GAGVSQSPSNKVTEKGKDVELRCDPISGHTALYWYRQSLGQGLEFLIYFQGNSAPDKSGLPSDRFSAERTGGSVSTLTIQRTQQEDSAVYLCASSLRGRGQNEQFFGPGTRLTVL.